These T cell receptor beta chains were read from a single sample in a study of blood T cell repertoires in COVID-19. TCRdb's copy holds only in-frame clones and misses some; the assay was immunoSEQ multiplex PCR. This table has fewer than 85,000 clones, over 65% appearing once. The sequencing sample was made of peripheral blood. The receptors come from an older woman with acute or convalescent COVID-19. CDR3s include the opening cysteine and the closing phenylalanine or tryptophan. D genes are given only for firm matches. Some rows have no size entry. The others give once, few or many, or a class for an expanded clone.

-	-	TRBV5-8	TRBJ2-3	TGTGCCAGCAGCCCGGGGAGGCTCCCAGGCGCAGATACGCAGTATTTT	CASSPGRLPGADTQYF
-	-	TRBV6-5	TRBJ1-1	TGTGCCAGCAGCTACCTAGCGTGGCCTGAAGCTTTCTTT	CASSYLAWPEAFF
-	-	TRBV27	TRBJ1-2	TGTGCCAGCAGTTTTACGACATCGAATGGCTACACCTTC	CASSFTTSNGYTF
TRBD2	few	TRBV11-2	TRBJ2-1	TGTGCCAGCAGCAAAATAGCGGGGGGGCCTGATAATGAGCAGTTCTTC	CASSKIAGGPDNEQFF
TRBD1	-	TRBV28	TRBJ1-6	TGTGCCAGCAGTTCGGGGACAGGGTTCAATTCACCCCTCCACTTT	CASSSGTGFNSPLHF
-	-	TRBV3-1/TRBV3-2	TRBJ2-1	TGTGCCAGCAGCCAAGGTCGGACTCCTATGGTGGTGCAGTTCTTC	CASSQGRTPMVVQFF
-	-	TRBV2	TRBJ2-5	TGTGCCAGCAGCGATCGCGGAGAGACCCAGTACTTC	CASSDRGETQYF
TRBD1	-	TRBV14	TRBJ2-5	TGTGCCAGCAGCCTCGAACAGGGGGCTGGCGGGGAGACCCAGTACTTC	CASSLEQGAGGETQYF
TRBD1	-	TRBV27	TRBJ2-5	TGTGCGAGCGGCAGGGGGTTACAAGAGACCCAGTACTTC	CASGRGLQETQYF
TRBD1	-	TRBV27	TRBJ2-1	TGTGCCAGCAGGAAAGGACAGGGCTCCTACAATGAGCAGTTCTTC	CASRKGQGSYNEQFF
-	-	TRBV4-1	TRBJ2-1	TGCGCCAGCAGCCCTTTTAACACAATCACCTACAATGAGCAGTTCTTC	CASSPFNTITYNEQFF
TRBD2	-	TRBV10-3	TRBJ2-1	TGTGCCATCAGTTTGGGACTAGCGGGAAGAGCCAATGAGCAGTTCTTC	CAISLGLAGRANEQFF
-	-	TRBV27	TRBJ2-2	TGTGCCAGCAGTTTAGGACAGCCAGGAACCGGGGAGCTGTTTTTT	CASSLGQPGTGELFF
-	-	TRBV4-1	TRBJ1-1	TGCGCCAGCAGCCAAGGAGGCGGCTTGAAGGCTGAAGCTTTCTTT	CASSQGGGLKAEAFF
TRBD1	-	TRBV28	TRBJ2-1	TGTGCCAGCTCAGACAGGGGAAGTCACAATGAGCAGTTCTTC	CASSDRGSHNEQFF
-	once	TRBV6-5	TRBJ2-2	TGTGCCAGCGACAGATACACCGGGGAGCTGTTTTTT	CASDRYTGELFF
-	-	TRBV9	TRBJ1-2	TGTGCCAGCATCAAGGGGCCGACGGACTATGGCTACACCTTC	CASIKGPTDYGYTF
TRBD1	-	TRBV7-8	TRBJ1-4	TGTGCCAGCAGCCCAAGGGGGCAAGGGGAAAAACTGTTTTTT	CASSPRGQGEKLFF
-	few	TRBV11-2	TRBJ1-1	TGTGCCAGCAGCTCCTGGACAGATATCACTGAAGCTTTCTTT	CASSSWTDITEAFF
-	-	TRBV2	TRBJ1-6	TGTGCCAGCAGCGACCGCAGGGGAAATTCACCCCTCCACTTT	CASSDRRGNSPLHF
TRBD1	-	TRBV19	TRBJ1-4	TGTGCCAGTAGTCTACAGGGGATGGATGAAAAACTGTTTTTT	CASSLQGMDEKLFF
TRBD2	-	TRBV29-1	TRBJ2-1	TGCAGCGTTGAAGACTGGTGGGTGGCGGGAGGGTACAATGAGCAGTTCTTC	CSVEDWWVAGGYNEQFF
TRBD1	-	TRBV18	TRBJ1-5	TGTGCCAGCTCACTAGGGACAGGGGTCGGACAGCCCCAGCATTTT	CASSLGTGVGQPQHF
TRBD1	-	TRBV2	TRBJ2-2	TGTGCCAGCAGTTATGACAGGGGGCGTTCCGGGGAGCTGTTTTTT	CASSYDRGRSGELFF
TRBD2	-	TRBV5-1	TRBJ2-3	TGCGCCAGTCGGGAGGGGAACACAGATACGCAGTATTTT	CASREGNTDTQYF
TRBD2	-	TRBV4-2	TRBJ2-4	TGTGCCAGCAGCCTCGAAGCGGGGGGCCTAGCCAAAAACATTCAGTACTTC	CASSLEAGGLAKNIQYF
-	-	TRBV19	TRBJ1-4	TGTGCCAGTAGTATCGATTCTGGAGCCCAAAAACTGTTTTTT	CASSIDSGAQKLFF
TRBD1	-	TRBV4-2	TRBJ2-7	TGTGCCAGCAGCCAAGATGTCCCGGGACAGATAGACTACGAGCAGTACTTC	CASSQDVPGQIDYEQYF
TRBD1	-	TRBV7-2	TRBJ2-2	TGTGCCAGCAGCTTGGGACAGTCGAACACCGGGGAGCTGTTTTTT	CASSLGQSNTGELFF
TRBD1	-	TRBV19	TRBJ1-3	TGTGCCAGTAGTATGGGACAGGGCCCGGGAAACACCATATATTTT	CASSMGQGPGNTIYF
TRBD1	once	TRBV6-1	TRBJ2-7	TGTGCCAGCAGTGGCCGGGACAGGGGCCCCTCGGGGAACTACGAGCAGTACTTC	CASSGRDRGPSGNYEQYF
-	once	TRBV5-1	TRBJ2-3	TGCGCCAGCAGCTCGCTAGAGCAGTACCCAGATACGCAGTATTTT	CASSSLEQYPDTQYF
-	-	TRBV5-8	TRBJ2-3	TGTGCCAGCAGCTTGGGGCAAAACGTTGGCACAGATACGCAGTATTTT	CASSLGQNVGTDTQYF
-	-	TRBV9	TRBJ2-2	TGTGCCAGCAGCACAGGACAGATGAACACCGGGGAGCTGTTTTTT	CASSTGQMNTGELFF
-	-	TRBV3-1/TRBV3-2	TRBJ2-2	TGTGCCAGCAGCCAAGCACATACGAACACCGGGGAGCTGTTTTTT	CASSQAHTNTGELFF
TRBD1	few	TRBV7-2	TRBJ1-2	TGTGCCAGCAGCCCGGACAGGTCATATGGCTACACCTTC	CASSPDRSYGYTF
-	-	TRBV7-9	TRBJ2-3	TGTGCCAGCAGCTTAGTTGGGGCAGCCGAAGACACAGATACGCAGTATTTT	CASSLVGAAEDTDTQYF
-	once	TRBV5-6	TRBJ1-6	TGTGCCAGCAGCCTACTTCAGGGAATGGGATCACCCCTCCACTTT	CASSLLQGMGSPLHF
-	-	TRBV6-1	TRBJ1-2	TGTGCCAGCAGTGAAGATTTATCGGGTGCAAGAAGTGGCTACACCTTC	CASSEDLSGARSGYTF
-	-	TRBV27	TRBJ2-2	-	CASSTSGSTTGELFF
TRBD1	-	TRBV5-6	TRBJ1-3	TGTGCCAGCAGCATCCGACGGACAGGTGGGGACACCATATATTTT	CASSIRRTGGDTIYF
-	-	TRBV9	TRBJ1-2	TGTGCCAGCAGCCCCGGACAGATAAACTATGGCTACACCTTC	CASSPGQINYGYTF
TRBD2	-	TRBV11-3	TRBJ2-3	TGTGCCAGCAGCGGTGGGGCGGGGGTTACAGATACGCAGTATTTT	CASSGGAGVTDTQYF
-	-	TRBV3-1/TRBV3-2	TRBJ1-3	TGTGCCAGCACCATCAGAGGGGGGGCGGGAGGAAACACCATATATTTT	CASTIRGGAGGNTIYF
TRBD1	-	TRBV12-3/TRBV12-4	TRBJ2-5	TGTGCCAGCAGTTTAGTACAGGGGGAGACCCAGTACTTC	CASSLVQGETQYF
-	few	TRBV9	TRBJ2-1	TGTGCCAGCAGCGTAGGAAGCGGCGCCTATAATGAGCAGTTCTTC	CASSVGSGAYNEQFF
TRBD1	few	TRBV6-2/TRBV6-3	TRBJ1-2	TGTGCCAGCAGTACCCGGACAGGGGGAGTTTATGGCTACACCTTC	CASSTRTGGVYGYTF
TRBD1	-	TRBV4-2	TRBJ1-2	TGTGCCAGCAGCCATCCAGACAGGGAAAATGGCTACACCTTC	CASSHPDRENGYTF
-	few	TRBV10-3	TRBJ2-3	TGTGCCATCAGTGAGTCGAAAGTGAGGAGGACAGATACGCAGTATTTT	CAISESKVRRTDTQYF
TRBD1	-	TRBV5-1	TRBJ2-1	TGCGCCAGCAGCTCACACACACTCCGGGGACAGCAATCCAATGAGCAGTTCTTC	CASSSHTLRGQQSNEQFF
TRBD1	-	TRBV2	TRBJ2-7	TGTGCCAGCAGTGAAAACGAGAGACAGGGTGGTTACGAGCAGTACTTC	CASSENERQGGYEQYF
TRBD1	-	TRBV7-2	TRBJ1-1	TGTGCCAGCAGCTTACGGGACAGGTGGGACACTGAAGCTTTCTTT	CASSLRDRWDTEAFF
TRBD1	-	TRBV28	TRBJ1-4	TGTGCCAGCAACAAAAGAGGACAGGGGATTAATGAAAAACTGTTTTTT	CASNKRGQGINEKLFF
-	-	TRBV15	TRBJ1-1	TGTGCCACCAGCACACGACTGGACACTGAAGCTTTCTTT	CATSTRLDTEAFF
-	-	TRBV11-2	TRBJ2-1	TGTGCCAGCAGCTCATATAAAATCGGGACAACCTCCTACAATGAGCAGTTCTTC	CASSSYKIGTTSYNEQFF